Listed below are T cell receptor beta chains from one sample, sequenced in a study of blood T cell repertoires in COVID-19. Generated by immunoSEQ multiplex PCR, the TCRdb table keeps only in-frame clones and is missing some. The data hold a few hundred thousand clones, with approximately 85% observed a single time. Material for sequencing was PBMCs or T cells enriched from blood (not recorded which). Receptor source: a woman aged 45 to 65 who had recovered from COVID-19. Both conserved end residues are part of each CDR3. A D gene is named only where the DNA matches it firmly.

TRBV9 | . | CASSVGQGRVEQFF
TRBV2 | TRBD2 | CASTASGYNEQFF
TRBV7-2 | TRBD1 | CARAGTGVSGANVLTF
TRBV6-5 | . | CASISNGANVLTF
TRBV7-9 | . | CASSLAPGSVRSYEQYF
TRBV28 | . | CASTITSTDTQYF
TRBV5-1 | . | CASARGEIAREETQYF
TRBV4-1 | . | CASSQEALNYGYTF
TRBV7-2 | . | CASSLGLAQFSTDTQYF
TRBV28 | . | CASTPPGIYGYTF
TRBV27 | TRBD1 | CASSWRDRALNEQFF
TRBV11-1 | . | CASSRDRNEQFF
TRBV27 | TRBD1 | CASSFRTGDGYTF
TRBV5-1 | . | CASSTGPGDEKLFF
TRBV28 | . | CASRTAGRAEAFF
TRBV4-1 | TRBD1 | CASSPGQASGANVLTF
TRBV4-1 | TRBD1 | CASSQGQTMNTEAFF
TRBV18 | . | CASKESGEKLFF
TRBV28 | TRBD1 | CASSLSPTTGGSQYF
TRBV27 | . | CAADFCRSYNSPLHF
TRBV7-9 | TRBD1 | CASSPRDRSYNEQFF
TRBV11-2 | . | CASSLAPGGGYYEQYF
TRBV7-6 | . | CASSLVGGVANEKLFF
TRBV5-1 | TRBD1 | CASSLEGASNQPQHF
TRBV5-6 | . | CASSFRQPNSPLHF
TRBV10-3 | . | CAISEVTGLNQPQHF
TRBV19 | . | CASSDRQSSRQPQHF
TRBV5-1 | . | CASSPGPGTNEKLFF
TRBV5-4 | . | CASSRGAVKTEAFF
TRBV5-1 | . | CASSLGGGYEQYF
TRBV28 | TRBD1 | CASTDRVNQPQHF
TRBV7-8 | TRBD2 | CASSFGRPTYNEQFF
TRBV28 | TRBD1 | CASSSGQGTEAFF